This passage covers 17 T cell receptor beta chains from one sample sequenced in a study of T cells in Graves' hyperthyroidism and ophthalmopathy. Authors of the study amplified TCR beta CDR3 regions from RNA transcripts. HTBI primers drove first-round RT-PCR of the TCR CDR3. TCRdb reprocessed the multiplex PCR reads via MiXCR and lists one record per CDR3 protein. The repertoire holds some 300,000 distinct CDR3 sequences, with about 15% as singletons. Sequencing was done on a sample of blood. The receptor set was obtained from a man aged 30 to 45 with Graves' hyperthyroidism.

At least ten counts were recorded for this clonotype. The chain couples TRBV7-2 to TRBJ2-7, with 9 bases identical to TRBD2. In germline, CDR1 is SGHTA, CDR2 FQGNSA. The CDR3 spans 15 residues. J was trimmed by 5 bases and V by 5 bases; bases with no gene match: 10. As DNA, the CDR3 is TGTGCCAGCAGCACCGGGACTAGCCAATACGACGAGCAGTACTTC. Translation gives CASSTGTSQYDEQYF.

The V and J genes are TRBV18 and TRBJ2-7; 11 bases line up with TRBD2. The V and J ends lost 4 bases and 3 bases, in that order; junction bases with no gene match: 8. Germline V gene sequence: CDR1 KGHSH, CDR2 LQKENI. The CDR3 runs 16 residues. The CDR3 region is CASSLQLAGEGYEQYF. CDR3 nucleotide sequence: TGTGCCAGCTCACTCCAACTAGCGGGAGAAGGCTACGAGCAGTACTTC. The variable domain in full, completed from reference TRBV18 and TRBJ2-7, reads NAGVMQNPRHLVRRRGQEARLRCSPMKGHSHVYWYRQLPEEGLKFMVYLQKENIIDESGMPKERFSAEFPKEGPSILRIQQVVRGDSAAYFCASSLQLAGEGYEQYFGPGTRLTVT.

This clonotype appeared a few times. The chain is built from TRBV19 and TRBJ1-4; no definite D call. Germline V gene data show CDR1 as LNHDA and CDR2 as SQIVND (reference sequence). V was clipped by 3 bases and J by 5 bases, with 19 bases between them. The CDR3 loop spans 17 amino acids. CDR3 bases: TGTGCCAGTAGTATCCTCCCCGGTTCTGCTCGGAATGAAAAACTGTTTTTT. This translates into CASSILPGSARNEKLFF.

For this clonotype: A read error may explain this, as a much larger clone is one base away. The chain couples TRBV4-1 to TRBJ2-2; TRBD2 matches at 7 bases. This CDR3 is built from 16 residues. Germline-derived CDR1 and CDR2 are MGHRA and YSYEKL. CDR3 in amino acids: CASSRSAGVATRELFF. CDR3 nucleotides: TGCGCCAGCAGCCGGTCGGCGGGAGTGGCCACCCGGGAGCTGTTTTTT.

The chain has TRBV12-3 or TRBV12-4 and TRBJ1-1; D call uncertain. V lost 5 bases and J lost 3, with 7 bases in between. The length of the CDR3 is 12 residues. The CDR3 reads CASSQWDTEAFF. CDR3 DNA sequence: TGTGCCAGCAGTCAGTGGGACACTGAAGCTTTCTTT.

Only a few counts were recorded for this clonotype. The chain uses TRBV6-1 and TRBJ2-1, with D tentatively TRBD2 (5 bases). Trimming left V 5 bases short and J 5 bases short, with 10 bases between. The CDR3 extends over 13 amino acids. Germline CDR1 MNHNS, CDR2 SASEGT. CDR3 DNA sequence: TGTGCCAGCAGTCCGGACTGGCACAATGAGCAGTTCTTC. The encoded protein is CASSPDWHNEQFF.

The chain couples TRBV6-2 or TRBV6-3 to TRBJ2-7; 10 nucleotides align to TRBD1. This CDR3 contains 19 residues. Germline V gene lookup returns CDR1 MNHEY and CDR2 SVGEGT. J lost 5 bases, V lost 2 bases, and 18 bases had no gene match. CDR3 sequence (DNA): TGTGCCAGCAGTTACCCCCCAAACCTCCCGGGACAGGGGTTAGACGAGCAGTACTTC. Its protein is CASSYPPNLPGQGLDEQYF.

This clonotype was seen at least ten times. The chain joins TRBV28 to TRBJ1-1; D ambiguous. Trimming cost V 10 bases and J 1 base, with 22 bases left between them. Germline values: CDR1 MDHEN, CDR2 SYDVKM. This CDR3 is built from 16 residues. CDR3 in amino acids: CATSTFRADRNTEAFF. The DNA for the CDR3 is TGTGCCACCTCGACCTTCCGGGCCGATAGGAACACTGAAGCTTTCTTT.

The sample holds many counts of this clonotype. The chain links TRBV5-1 to TRBJ1-1, with D maybe TRBD1 (6 bases). V gave up 1 base and J gave up 2 bases, with 9 bases separating them. CDR1 and CDR2 from the germline V gene are SGHRS and YFSETQ. This CDR3 comprises 14 residues. This chain's CDR3 is CASSLSQGNTEAFF. The CDR3 region has the DNA TGCGCCAGCAGCTTGTCACAGGGTAACACTGAAGCTTTCTTT.

The sample holds many counts of this clonotype. The chain recombines TRBV7-8 with TRBJ1-1; D possibly corresponds to TRBD1 (5 bases). The germline V gene encodes CDR1 SGHVS and CDR2 FQNEAQ. CDR3 length: 16 residues. V dropped 4 bases and J dropped 0 bases, with 15 bases sitting between them. Written as DNA, the CDR3 is TGTGCCAGCAGCTACGGACTCCGGGGGGTGAACACTGAAGCTTTCTTT. As protein: CASSYGLRGVNTEAFF. The full variable domain, rest sourced from reference TRBV7-8 and TRBJ1-1, is GAGVSQSPRYKVAKRGQDVALRCDPISGHVSLFWYQQALGQGPEFLTYFQNEAQLDKSGLPSDRFFAERPEGSVSTLKIQRTQQEDSAVYLCASSYGLRGVNTEAFFGQGTRLTVV.

This clonotype was observed at least ten times. The chain is built from TRBV5-1 and TRBJ2-1; TRBD2 matches at 7 bases. CDR1 and CDR2 from the germline V gene are SGHRS and YFSETQ. V gave up 0 bases and J gave up 9 bases; unmatched junction bases: 3. This CDR3 is 13 amino acids long. This chain's CDR3 is CASSLVPSGEQFF. The CDR3 coding sequence is TGCGCCAGCAGCTTGGTACCTAGCGGTGAGCAGTTCTTC.

The CDR3 nucleotides are TGCAGCGCGGAGCTGGGGGCGCAGGAGCAGTACTTC. This translates into CSAELGAQEQYF. This rearrangement joins TRBV29-1 to TRBJ2-7; a possible D gene is TRBD1 (6 bases). The V end lost 7 bases, the J end lost 7 bases, and 17 bases lay between the germline ends. CDR1 is SQVTM and CDR2 is ANQGSEA in the germline V gene. This CDR3 has 12 residues.

The chain combines TRBV5-4 with TRBJ2-1; 10 nucleotides line up with TRBD2. The CDR3 contains 15 residues. V shed 4 bases and J 4 bases; nucleotides not matched to a gene: 5. Germline V lookup: CDR1 SGHNT, CDR2 YYREEE (reference sequence). CDR3: CASSPTSGKYNEQFF. The DNA of the CDR3 is TGTGCCAGCAGCCCCACTAGCGGGAAGTACAATGAGCAGTTCTTC.

Many counts were recorded for this clonotype. The genes are TRBV7-8 and TRBJ2-2; TRBD2 matches 14 bases. CDR3 length: 17 amino acids. With V trimmed by 5 bases and J by 6 bases, 8 bases remained unmatched. The germline V gene encodes CDR1 SGHVS and CDR2 FQNEAQ. In nucleotides, the CDR3 is TGTGCCAGCAGCCGCATGACTAGCGGGAGGGGAGCCGGGGAGCTGTTTTTT. This translates into CASSRMTSGRGAGELFF.

This clonotype appeared a few times. The J gene is TRBJ1-1, the V gene TRBV27, with 7 bases identical to TRBD1. V trimming: 8 bases; J trimming: 1 base; junction bases outside the gene matches: 4. From germline, CDR1 is MNHEY and CDR2 SMNVEV (reference sequence). The CDR3 has 13 residues. The CDR3 sequence is CASYRGRNTEAFF. The CDR3 DNA is TGTGCCAGCTACAGGGGACGGAACACTGAAGCTTTCTTT.

Worth noting for this clonotype: This may arise from a read error, as a much more abundant clone is one base away. V is TRBV7-8 and J is TRBJ1-5; D may be TRBD1 (6 bases). Deletions cut 8 bases from V and 7 bases from J, with 18 bases between. The CDR3 totals 14 residues. Germline V gene sequence: CDR1 SGHVS, CDR2 FQNEAQ. The CDR3 region has the DNA TGTGCCAGCGGCTACAGGGTCGCAAGACAGCCCCAGCATTTT. Its protein product is CASGYRVARQPQHF.

The rearrangement links TRBV12-3 or TRBV12-4 to TRBJ2-1, with D perhaps assigned TRBD1 or TRBD2 (6 bases each). Trimming shortened V by 7 bases and J by 9 bases, and 16 bases separated the two germline ends. The CDR3 sequence is 13 residues long. The chain's CDR3 is CASTPRGRIEQFF. CDR3 sequence (DNA): TGTGCCAGCACCCCCCGGGGGCGAATTGAGCAGTTCTTC.